Included here is one TCR beta chain sequence, with context. Antigen unknown. This CDR3 contains 19 residues. The trim removed 0 bases at V and 3 bases at J, leaving 14 bases unmatched. CDR1 LGHNA and CDR2 YSLEER come from the germline V gene. The sample is drawn from a study of early T cells in non-severe SARS-CoV-2 infection. Study overall: Unpaired chains resulted from sequencing bulk RNA of unsorted whole blood. Study-level findings and limits: A preference for anti-spike CD8 responses marked VDJdb matching, which missed private and CD4 specificities.

In the library, individual cDNA molecules carried attached unique molecular identifiers. TCRdb analysed the 5' RACE reads with MiXCR anew, one entry per CDR3 protein. This sample has tens of thousands of distinct CDR3 sequences; around 16% occur once, and the top ten carry 4.5% to 6.5%. This clonotype was obtained from an adult who was a healthcare worker with PCR-confirmed SARS-CoV-2 infection or an uninfected control (not recorded which). This rearrangement joins TRBV4-3 to TRBJ2-3, with TRBD1 identical over 8 bases. This specimen consisted of whole blood, obtained at baseline. This CDR3 is CASSQEPASQGARTDTQYF. CDR3 bases: TGCGCCAGCAGCCAAGAACCTGCAAGCCAGGGGGCTAGGACAGATACGCAGTATTTT.